This T cell receptor (beta chain) stems from a study of T cell changes during pregnancy in multiple sclerosis. CDR3 length: 13 residues. J was trimmed by 11 bases and V by 3 bases; bases with no gene match: 7. Germline lookup yields CDR1 ENHRY and CDR2 SYGVKD. Only in-frame clones appear in the TCRdb table, and some are missing; sequencing was by immunoSEQ multiplex PCR. The table has tens of thousands of clones, around 94% seen once. This TCR was sampled from a female donor with multiple sclerosis, enrolled in a pregnancy study. The chain links TRBV10-3 to TRBJ1-5; 7 positions match TRBD1. The sample here was peripheral blood, taken in the third trimester of pregnancy. The CDR3: CAISDYRGASQHF. The DNA for the CDR3 is TGTGCCATCAGTGACTACAGGGGAGCGTCCCAGCATTTT.